The 32 T cell receptor beta chains below were found in one sample sequenced in a study of T cell repertoires in cytomegalovirus infection. TCRdb re-called the reads with MiXCR, one entry per CDR3 protein. The sample lists fewer than 550,000 distinct CDR3 sequences; about 11% were seen once. Sequencing was done on a sample of PBMCs. The receptors shown here come from a human donor in good health (CMV status not recorded). Some clones in this sample may be carry-over from other donors' samples.

This clonotype came up many times. This rearrangement joins TRBV5-4 to TRBJ2-3, with 9 bases identical to TRBD2. Trimming removed 0 bases from V and 3 bases from J; junction bases left unmatched: 8. This CDR3 is built from 17 residues. Germline CDR1 is SGHNT and CDR2 is YYREEE (reference sequence). CDR3 coding DNA: TGTGCCAGCAGCTTGGCCGGCGCGGGAGGGAGGACAGATACGCAGTATTTT. This codes for CASSLAGAGGRTDTQYF.

V usage is TRBV5-1 and J usage is TRBJ1-1, with D perhaps TRBD1 (5 bases). Germline CDR1 and CDR2: SGHRS and YFSETQ. The CDR3 is made up of 14 amino acids. V was pared by 3 bases and J by 6 bases, with 15 bases between. The DNA of the CDR3 is TGCGCCAGCAGCTCCACTCCGGGGACCCCTGAAGCTTTCTTT. It translates to CASSSTPGTPEAFF. The whole variable domain, filled in from reference TRBV5-1 and TRBJ1-1, reads KAGVTQTPRYLIKTRGQQVTLSCSPISGHRSVSWYQQTPGQGLQFLFEYFSETQRNKGNFPGRFSGRQFSNSRSEMNVSTLELGDSALYLCASSSTPGTPEAFFGQGTRLTVV.

This clonotype turned up a few times. The chain links TRBV20-1 to TRBJ1-2, with 9 bases fitting TRBD1. Germline V gene data show CDR1 as DFQATT and CDR2 as SNEGSKA (reference sequence). J gave up 6 bases and V 5 bases, and 4 bases lay outside the gene matches. The CDR3 has 12 residues. The CDR3 protein is CSALGQGNGYTF. CDR3 in DNA: TGCAGTGCTTTGGGACAGGGCAATGGCTACACCTTC.

This clonotype was seen many times. This chain links TRBV7-9 with TRBJ2-7; no clear D gene. V lost 2 bases and J 5 bases, leaving 13 bases between the germline ends. This CDR3 has 14 residues. Germline V CDR1 and CDR2: SEHNR, FQNEAQ (reference sequence). The CDR3 is CASSLFSASDEQYF. The CDR3, as DNA: TGTGCCAGCAGCTTATTTTCGGCGTCCGACGAGCAGTACTTC. Full variable domain (remainder filled in from reference TRBV7-9 and TRBJ2-7): DTGVSQNPRHKITKRGQNVTFRCDPISEHNRLYWYRQTLGQGPEFLTYFQNEAQLEKSRLLSDRFSAERPKGSFSTLEIQRTEQGDSAMYLCASSLFSASDEQYFGPGTRLTVT.

The chain uses TRBV7-9 and TRBJ2-4; D might be TRBD1 or TRBD2, each matching 5 bases. Per the germline V gene, CDR1 is SEHNR and CDR2 is FQNEAQ (reference sequence). This CDR3 region has 14 residues. Trimming took off 2 bases at V and 5 bases at J, with 10 bases between the two ends. CDR3 sequence reads: CASSLRDGENIQYF. The CDR3 DNA reads TGTGCCAGCAGCTTACGGGACGGGGAAAACATTCAGTACTTC.

This clonotype appeared a few times. The chain employs TRBV28 and TRBJ2-2; 7 positions match TRBD1. Germline V gives CDR1 MDHEN, CDR2 SYDVKM. V trimming: 6 bases; J trimming: 8 bases; junction bases outside the gene matches: 6. This CDR3 contains 13 residues. CDR3 DNA: TGTGCCAGCAGCCGGGACAGTCTGGGGGAGCTGTTTTTT. Amino acids: CASSRDSLGELFF.

This clonotype was seen a few times. This rearrangement joins TRBV19 to TRBJ2-3; no clear D. In germline, CDR1 is LNHDA, CDR2 SQIVND (reference sequence). The CDR3 runs 14 residues. Between the trimmed V and J ends, which lost 6 bases and 0 bases, there was a span of 10 bases. CDR3 in amino acids: CASRRAYSTDTQYF. The CDR3 DNA reads TGTGCCAGTAGGCGAGCGTACAGCACAGATACGCAGTATTTT.

As for this clonotype: Since a much larger clone is just one base distant, this may be a read error. The V gene is TRBV4-1, the J gene TRBJ2-2; D might be TRBD2 (6 bases). Trimming took 4 bases from V and 0 from J, leaving 18 bases between them. Germline CDR1 and CDR2: MGHRA and YSYEKL. This CDR3 comprises 18 residues. The CDR3 protein is CASSPGAVSGSNTGELFF. In DNA form, the CDR3 reads TGCGCCAGCAGCCCCGGCGCGGTTAGCGGTTCGAACACCGGGGAGCTGTTTTTT.

This clonotype has ten or more counts. The chain joins TRBV5-1 to TRBJ2-7; D is ambiguous. With 4 bases removed from V and 3 bases from J, the gap between germline ends came to 11 bases. This CDR3 spans 13 amino acids. CDR1 is SGHRS, CDR2 YFSETQ, per germline. CDR3 in amino acids: CASSLEDGYEQYF. The DNA of the CDR3 is TGCGCCAGCAGCCTAGAGGACGGCTACGAGCAGTACTTC.

This clonotype occurred many times. The chain recombines TRBV19 with TRBJ1-5; no clear D. The CDR3 covers 13 residues. Trimming stripped 3 bases from V and 2 bases from J, with 5 bases between. CDR1 and CDR2 (germline): LNHDA, SQIVND (reference sequence). CDR3 nucleotides: TGTGCCAGTAGTATGCAGGGCAATCAGCCCCAGCATTTT. Protein: CASSMQGNQPQHF.

The sample holds many counts of this clonotype. The V call is TRBV10-3, the J call TRBJ2-6; possible D gene TRBD2, 5 bases. The germline CDR1 and CDR2 sequences are ENHRY and SYGVKD. The ends were cut back, 10 bases at V and 0 bases at J, with 16 bases in the middle. CDR3 length: 16 residues. In nucleotides, the CDR3 is TGTGCCACCCTGGACTCCCGGGCCTCTGGGGCCAACGTCCTGACTTTC. Residues: CATLDSRASGANVLTF.

This clonotype showed up many times. This chain connects TRBV5-1 to TRBJ2-7; the match to TRBD2 covers 11 bases. V dropped 3 bases and J dropped 4; count of bases not matched to a gene: 6. The CDR3 has 15 amino acids. CDR1 and CDR2 from the germline V gene are SGHRS and YFSETQ. The CDR3 is CASSSGTSGRYEQYF. CDR3 nucleotides: TGCGCCAGCAGCTCCGGGACTAGCGGAAGGTACGAGCAGTACTTC.

CDR3 nucleotides: TGTGCCATCACAGAGGGGCGCTCTGGAAACACCATATATTTT. Residues: CAITEGRSGNTIYF. The chain joins TRBV10-3 to TRBJ1-3; perhaps TRBD1 as D (5 bases). V was clipped by 7 bases and J by 0 bases, with 10 bases between them. Germline V gene lookup returns CDR1 ENHRY and CDR2 SYGVKD. The CDR3 sequence is 14 residues long.

This clonotype has a count of ten or more. The J gene is TRBJ2-1, the V gene TRBV12-3 or TRBV12-4; a weak D match, TRBD2 (5 bases). The CDR3 loop spans 12 amino acids. V lost 3 bases and J lost 8, with 8 bases in between. CDR3 in amino acids: CASSFHGDEQFF. The CDR3 DNA sequence: TGTGCCAGCAGTTTTCACGGGGATGAGCAGTTCTTC.

The rearrangement uses TRBV20-1 and TRBJ2-1; 7 nucleotides agree with TRBD1. With V trimmed by 4 bases and J by 2 bases, 5 bases remained unmatched. The CDR3 has 14 amino acids. The V gene's germline CDR1 is DFQATT and CDR2 SNEGSKA (reference sequence). CDR3 amino acids: CSATSGTAYNEQFF. The CDR3 nucleotides read TGCAGTGCTACCTCCGGGACAGCCTACAATGAGCAGTTCTTC.

This clonotype was seen many times. V gene TRBV12-3 or TRBV12-4 combines with J gene TRBJ1-5; no definite D call. V was trimmed by 3 bases and J by 4 bases, leaving 7 bases between them. The CDR3 contains 13 residues. CDR3 region: CASSFRANQPQHF. The CDR3 bases are TGTGCCAGCAGTTTCCGGGCAAATCAGCCCCAGCATTTT.

This clonotype was counted many times. The V and J genes are TRBV7-9 and TRBJ2-5; TRBD2 aligns across 7 bases. The CDR3 is made up of 16 amino acids. Germline CDR1 SEHNR, CDR2 FQNEAQ (reference sequence). J was trimmed by 1 base and V by 6 bases; bases with no gene match: 11. CDR3 in amino acids: CASRRGRGRAQETQYF. In DNA form, the CDR3 reads TGTGCCAGCAGACGTGGTCGGGGGAGGGCCCAAGAGACCCAGTACTTC. Variable domain in full (rest from reference TRBV7-9 and TRBJ2-5): DTGVSQNPRHKITKRGQNVTFRCDPISEHNRLYWYRQTLGQGPEFLTYFQNEAQLEKSRLLSDRFSAERPKGSFSTLEIQRTEQGDSAMYLCASRRGRGRAQETQYFGPGTRLLVL.

The rearrangement links TRBV7-9 to TRBJ2-1; 9 bases are shared with TRBD2. This CDR3 is 15 amino acids long. The V segment lost 2 bases and the J segment 7 bases; nucleotides outside the gene matches: 6. Germline loops: CDR1 SEHNR, CDR2 FQNEAQ (reference sequence). DNA of the CDR3: TGTGCCAGCAGCTTACGCGGGGGGGCGAGGAATGAGCAGTTCTTC. It codes for CASSLRGGARNEQFF.

The rearrangement uses TRBV20-1 and TRBJ2-1, with TRBD1 matching 11 bases. Germline lookup yields CDR1 DFQATT and CDR2 SNEGSKA (reference sequence). This CDR3 spans 17 amino acids. V was clipped by 2 bases and J by 8 bases; unmatched bases: 14. The CDR3, as DNA: TGCAGTGCTAGAAGCGCCGGGACAGGGGGGGGGAGCGATGAGCAGTTCTTC. Translation gives CSARSAGTGGGSDEQFF.

This clonotype was detected a few times. The chain is built from TRBV28 and TRBJ1-5; TRBD1 might be the D (6 bases). Germline CDR1 reads MDHEN; CDR2 reads SYDVKM. Deletions cut 7 bases from V and 7 bases from J, with 20 bases between. The CDR3 consists of 15 residues. In DNA, the CDR3 is TGTGCCAGCACCGAGAGGGACAATAAGCTCCAGCCCCAGCATTTT. Protein sequence: CASTERDNKLQPQHF.

This chain connects TRBV29-1 to TRBJ2-5; D is perhaps TRBD2 (5 bases). This CDR3 spans 14 amino acids. V shed 5 bases and J shed 5 bases, with 18 bases lying between them. CDR1 is SQVTM and CDR2 is ANQGSEA in the germline V gene. The CDR3 nucleotides are TGCAGCGTTTTGGGGAGTCCATATGCGGAGACCCAGTACTTC. Protein sequence: CSVLGSPYAETQYF.

The chain is built from TRBV20-1 and TRBJ2-1, with 11 positions matching TRBD2. This CDR3 is built from 15 residues. Germline V gene data show CDR1 as DFQATT and CDR2 as SNEGSKA (reference sequence). V shed 6 bases and J 2 bases; nucleotides not matched to a gene: 6. The CDR3, as DNA: TGCAGTGCCACCTCACTAGCGGGAGCCTACAATGAGCAGTTCTTC. Protein product: CSATSLAGAYNEQFF.

This clonotype was recorded many times. This chain joins TRBV7-2 and TRBJ1-4; D not certain. The CDR3 totals 14 residues. CDR1 is SGHTA and CDR2 is FQGNSA in the germline V gene. Trimming pared 3 bases from V and 3 bases from J, leaving 8 bases between. This CDR3 is CASSFPRANEKLFF. In DNA form, the CDR3 reads TGTGCCAGCAGCTTCCCGCGGGCTAATGAAAAACTGTTTTTT.

In its sample, this clonotype was seen once. This chain joins TRBV20-1 and TRBJ1-2; 7 nucleotides match TRBD1. CDR1 and CDR2 (germline): DFQATT, SNEGSKA (reference sequence). The CDR3 is made up of 14 amino acids. V lost 6 bases to trimming and J lost 0 bases; unmatched junction nucleotides: 7. CDR3 amino acids: CSANRDRANYGYTF. The DNA for the CDR3 is TGCAGTGCGAACCGGGACAGAGCTAACTATGGCTACACCTTC.

This clonotype was recorded many times. The chain uses TRBV7-2 and TRBJ1-4; D remains ambiguous. Between the trimmed V and J ends, which lost 6 bases and 0 bases, there was a span of 5 bases. The CDR3 runs 13 residues. Germline V gene data show CDR1 as SGHTA and CDR2 as FQGNSA. The CDR3 DNA sequence: TGTGCCAGCAGGTCACCAACTAATGAAAAACTGTTTTTT. Amino acids: CASRSPTNEKLFF.

Ten or more counts support this clonotype. CDR3 nucleotide sequence: TGTGCCAGCAGCCCCCCGGGAGATACGCAGTATTTT. This codes for CASSPPGDTQYF. This rearrangement joins TRBV7-2 to TRBJ2-3, with D unresolved. The CDR3 length is 12 residues. Germline lookup yields CDR1 SGHTA and CDR2 FQGNSA. Trimming took off 5 bases at V and 5 bases at J, with 8 bases between the two ends.

The table lists this clonotype with a few counts. CDR3 sequence: CASSWTGRSPSNQPQHF. DNA of the CDR3: TGTGCCAGCAGCTGGACCGGCCGCTCTCCAAGCAATCAGCCCCAGCATTTT. This chain connects TRBV7-9 to TRBJ1-5; D is uncertain. Germline V gives CDR1 SEHNR, CDR2 FQNEAQ (reference sequence). CDR3 length: 17 residues. V was cut by 4 bases and J by 1 base, with 17 bases left in between.

V is TRBV20-1 and J is TRBJ2-3; D is perhaps TRBD1 or TRBD2 (5 bases each). Looked up from germline, CDR1 is DFQATT and CDR2 is SNEGSKA (reference sequence). Between the trimmed V and J ends, which lost 6 bases and 5 bases, there was a span of 12 bases. This CDR3 comprises 12 residues. The DNA of the CDR3 is TGCAGTGCCGGGACCGAGGGAGATACGCAGTATTTT. Residues: CSAGTEGDTQYF.

This chain connects TRBV11-2 to TRBJ2-7; 7 bases match TRBD1. Germline CDR1 reads SGHAT; CDR2 reads FQNNGV. After removal of 0 bases from V and 5 bases from J, the junction contained 4 bases not matched to a gene. The CDR3 sequence is 14 residues long. The CDR3, as DNA: TGTGCCAGCAGCTTAGATGACAGGGTACACGAGCAGTACTTC. This sequence encodes CASSLDDRVHEQYF.

This chain links TRBV11-3 with TRBJ2-2; maybe TRBD2 (6 bases). Trimming took 1 base from V and 7 from J, leaving 13 bases between them. Germline V lookup: CDR1 SGHNT, CDR2 YENEEA. This CDR3 comprises 15 residues. The CDR3 coding sequence is TGTGCCAGCAGCTTAGTGCCATTTAGCGGCGGGGAGCTGTTTTTT. The encoded protein is CASSLVPFSGGELFF.

This clonotype has at least ten counts. The V gene is TRBV5-5, the J gene TRBJ1-2; 8 nucleotides match TRBD1. V trimming: 3 bases; J trimming: 4 bases; junction bases outside the gene matches: 5. This CDR3 comprises 14 residues. The germline gives CDR1 SGHKS, CDR2 YYEKEE (reference sequence). The CDR3: CASSSLQGVYGYTF. CDR3 nucleotide sequence: TGTGCCAGCAGCTCACTACAGGGGGTCTATGGCTACACCTTC. Supplemented by reference TRBV5-5 and TRBJ1-2, the full variable domain reads DAGVTQSPTHLIKTRGQQVTLRCSPISGHKSVSWYQQVLGQGPQFIFQYYEKEERGRGNFPDRFSARQFPNYSSELNVNALLLGDSALYLCASSSLQGVYGYTFGSGTRLTVV.

This clonotype was counted many times. The CDR3 DNA reads as TGTGCCAGCAGCTTAGGGGATAGAGAAAAAGAGACCCAGTACTTC. Its protein is CASSLGDREKETQYF. V usage is TRBV11-3 and J usage is TRBJ2-5; D unresolved. This CDR3 region has 15 residues. Trimming took 1 base from V and 3 from J, leaving 12 bases between them. CDR1 is SGHNT, CDR2 YENEEA, per germline.